Listed below are T cell receptor beta chains from one sample, sequenced in a study of Graves' ophthalmopathy and Graves' hyperthyroidism. TCRdb analysed the multiplex PCR reads with MiXCR anew, one entry per CDR3 protein. The sample has some 520,000 distinct CDR3 sequences; around an eighth are singletons. Specimen: blood. The origin of the receptors is a young woman with Graves' ophthalmopathy. Both conserved end residues are part of each CDR3. D genes are given only for firm matches. Only part of the rows carry a size: once, few, many, or a class if the clone is expanded.

>TRBJ1-2|13|TRBV12-3/TRBV12-4|many|.
TGTGCCAGCAGTCCGGGGGTCCACTATGGCTACACCTTC
CASSPGVHYGYTF
>TRBJ2-7|16|TRBV11-2|few|.
TGTGCCAGCAGCGAACCGGGACGGAGAGGGGCCTACGAGCAGTACTTC
CASSEPGRRGAYEQYF
>TRBJ2-5|15|TRBV5-1|.|.
TGCGCCAGCAGTCATAGTTCATCCGGTTGGGAGACCCAGTACTTC
CASSHSSSGWETQYF
>TRBJ1-6|14|TRBV12-3/TRBV12-4|many|.
TGTGCCAGCAGTTTGGGGACGGTTCACTCACCCCTCCACTTT
CASSLGTVHSPLHF
>TRBJ2-7|15|TRBV27|many|.
TGTGCCAGCAGTTTAATCTCCGGCACGTCCTACGAGCAGTACTTC
CASSLISGTSYEQYF
>TRBJ2-2|15|TRBV10-1|few|.
TGCGCCAGCAGTGAGAGGGGAGGCTACACCGGGGAGCTGTTTTTT
CASSERGGYTGELFF
>TRBJ1-1|15|TRBV5-6|few|.
TGTGCCAGCAGCTGGAGTCCCCAGCGGAACACTGAAGCTTTCTTT
CASSWSPQRNTEAFF
>TRBJ2-5|13|TRBV6-1|many|TRBD1
TGTGCCAGCAGAGACAGGGTCCAAGAGACCCAGTACTTC
CASRDRVQETQYF
>TRBJ1-6|15|TRBV7-2|many|.
TGTGCCAGCAGCCCCCAGACATCCTATGGCTCACCCCTCCACTTT
CASSPQTSYGSPLHF
>TRBJ2-2|15|TRBV5-1|.|.
TGCGCCAGCCGGCAGGACACTTCGAACACCGGGGAGCTGTTTTTT
CASRQDTSNTGELFF
>TRBJ2-7|15|TRBV2|few|TRBD1
TGTGCCAGCAGTGAAGTGGGGAAGGGGGCGAAGGAGCAGTACTTC
CASSEVGKGAKEQYF
>TRBJ1-1|13|TRBV9|many|.
TGTGCCAGCAGCGTAGCTGTGTGGGGGGAAGCTTTCTTT
CASSVAVWGEAFF
>TRBJ2-2|16|TRBV11-1|many|.
TGTGCCAGCAGCTTAGGACGAACAGGGATCTCCGGGGAGCTGTTTTTT
CASSLGRTGISGELFF
>TRBJ2-7|13|TRBV20-1|.|.
TGCAGTGCTATGGACACCGTCCTCTACGAGCAGTACTTC
CSAMDTVLYEQYF
>TRBJ1-1|13|TRBV6-2/TRBV6-3|many|.
TGTGCCAGCAGACGCGTCTCGAACACTGAAGCTTTCTTT
CASRRVSNTEAFF
>TRBJ1-1|15|TRBV4-1|many|.
TGCGCCAGCAGCCGCAGATTGGGGACGAACACTGAAGCTTTCTTT
CASSRRLGTNTEAFF
>TRBJ1-5|14|TRBV2|.|.
TGTGCCAGCAGTGCTATCCATAGCAATCAGCCCCAGCATTTT
CASSAIHSNQPQHF
>TRBJ2-2|15|TRBV28|many|.
TGTGCCAGCAGTCTCGGGACGGCGAACACCGGGGAGCTGTTTTTT
CASSLGTANTGELFF
>TRBJ1-1|12|TRBV19|many|.
TGTGCCAGTAGTATTGGGATAAATGAAGCTTTCTTT
CASSIGINEAFF
>TRBJ2-7|16|TRBV28|.|.
TGTGCCAGCAGTCCAAACACCCTACTCATTTCCTACGAGCAGTACTTC
CASSPNTLLISYEQYF
>TRBJ2-2|19|TRBV28|.|.
TGTGCCAGCAGCCCGCTCGGTACCAGGGGAGGAGCATCGGCCGGGGAGCTGTTTTTT
CASSPLGTRGGASAGELFF
>TRBJ2-7|15|TRBV11-2|many|.
TGTGCCAGCAGCCCGAAAATGGACTACAGCTACGAGCAGTACTTC
CASSPKMDYSYEQYF
>TRBJ1-1|15|TRBV12-3/TRBV12-4|many|.
TGTGCCAGCAGTTCACATCAGGTGAGGAACACTGAAGCTTTCTTT
CASSSHQVRNTEAFF
>TRBJ2-5|15|TRBV3-1|.|.
TGTGCCAGCAGCCCCAGGGAGGGGGTTAGGGAGACCCAGTACTTC
CASSPREGVRETQYF
>TRBJ1-3|12|TRBV27|many|TRBD1
TGTGCCAGCCAGGGGGCCGGAAACACCATATATTTT
CASQGAGNTIYF
>TRBJ1-1|14|TRBV6-1|many|.
TGTGCCAGCAGTGATTCCTACAGGGTCACTGAAGCTTTCTTT
CASSDSYRVTEAFF
>TRBJ1-1|14|TRBV15|many|.
TGTGCCACCAGCAGCCCGCCGGAGGGCACTGAAGCTTTCTTT
CATSSPPEGTEAFF
>TRBJ1-2|15|TRBV7-9|many|TRBD1
TGTGCCAGCAGCTACACCGGGACAGGGGACTATGGCTACACCTTC
CASSYTGTGDYGYTF
>TRBJ1-2|12|TRBV28|many|.
TGTGCCAGCAGTCTCCAAGCCTATGGCTACACCTTC
CASSLQAYGYTF
>TRBJ2-7|14|TRBV6-1|.|TRBD2
TGTGCCAGCAGGGATGGGGGGGTCTCGAACGAGCAGTACTTC
CASRDGGVSNEQYF
>TRBJ2-7|14|TRBV28|.|.
TGTGCCAGCAGTTTCCTACAGACTGTCTACGAGCAGTACTTC
CASSFLQTVYEQYF
>TRBJ2-2|15|TRBV6-1|many|TRBD1
TGTGCCAGCAGTAGGGAGACAGGGGGAGCCGGGGAGCTGTTTTTT
CASSRETGGAGELFF
>TRBJ2-7|13|TRBV6-2/TRBV6-3|many|.
TGTGCCAGCAGTCCGAGGGGAGGCGACGAGCAGTACTTC
CASSPRGGDEQYF
>TRBJ1-2|14|TRBV5-6|.|.
TGTGCCAGCAGCTTGGAGTCAGGGGAAAGGGGCTACACCTTC
CASSLESGERGYTF
>TRBJ2-2|14|TRBV6-1|.|TRBD1
TGTGCCAGCACAACAGGGGATAGGGCCGGGGAGCTGTTTTTT
CASTTGDRAGELFF
>TRBJ1-5|16|TRBV27|many|.
TGTGCCAGCAGTTTATTTTCAGGGTTGAGCAATCAGCCCCAGCATTTT
CASSLFSGLSNQPQHF
>TRBJ1-5|16|TRBV28|many|TRBD1
TGTGCCAGCAGGGCGGCCGGGACAGGGTTCAATCAGCCCCAGCATTTT
CASRAAGTGFNQPQHF
>TRBJ2-1|14|TRBV2|few|.
TGTGCCAGCACGGGTTATGACTTCTACAATGAGCAGTTCTTC
CASTGYDFYNEQFF
>TRBJ2-1|13|TRBV19|many|.
TGTGCCACGCCCCGCGATTTAGGGAATGAGCAGTTCTTC
CATPRDLGNEQFF
>TRBJ1-5|16|TRBV19|many|TRBD1
TGTGCCAGTAGTTTCTGGACAGGTGTTAGCAATCAACCCCAGCATTTT
CASSFWTGVSNQPQHF
>TRBJ1-2|18|TRBV6-1|many|TRBD1
TGTGCCAGCAGTGAAGCGATCCCAGGGGGCGTTAGAAACTATGGCTACACCTTC
CASSEAIPGGVRNYGYTF
>TRBJ2-7|15|TRBV12-3/TRBV12-4|many|TRBD2
TGTGCCAGCAGTTTTGGGTCCACTAGCGGCTACGAGCAGTACTTC
CASSFGSTSGYEQYF
>TRBJ2-4|15|TRBV12-3/TRBV12-4|.|.
TGTGCCAGCAGTATCCAGGGACGGGTACTCAATGAGAAGTTCTTC
CASSIQGRVLNEKFF
>TRBJ2-5|16|TRBV27|many|.
TGTGCCAGCAGGCCCCCCGGGACTTACGCTCAAGAGACCCAGTACTTC
CASRPPGTYAQETQYF
>TRBJ1-1|14|TRBV11-2|many|TRBD1
TGTGCCAGCAGCGTGCTACAGGGGGTCGCTGAAGCTTTCTTT
CASSVLQGVAEAFF
>TRBJ1-1|11|TRBV12-5|.|.
TGTGCCTGCTGTTTTGGCACTGAAGCTTTCTTT
CACCFGTEAFF
>TRBJ2-7|14|TRBV29-1|few|TRBD1
TGCAGCGTAGCAACAGGGGCCGACTTCTACGAGCAGTACTTC
CSVATGADFYEQYF
>TRBJ2-7|14|TRBV12-3/TRBV12-4|many|TRBD2
TGTGCCAGCAGTCGACTAGCGGGAGCTAACGAGCAGTACTTC
CASSRLAGANEQYF
>TRBJ1-6|15|TRBV7-2|many|TRBD1
TGTGCCAGCAGCTTGGGAGGACAGGGGAATTCACCCCTCCACTTT
CASSLGGQGNSPLHF
>TRBJ2-2|14|TRBV12-3/TRBV12-4|many|.
TGTGCCAGCAGTTTAGTGAGGAACACCGGGGAGCTGTTTTTT
CASSLVRNTGELFF
>TRBJ2-7|13|TRBV2|many|TRBD1
TGTGCCAGCAGACACAGGGGCGCCTACGAGCAGTACTTC
CASRHRGAYEQYF
>TRBJ1-3|17|TRBV10-3|many|TRBD1
TGTGCCATCAGTGGCGAACAGGGGGCGCGATCTGGAAACACCATATATTTT
CAISGEQGARSGNTIYF
>TRBJ1-4|15|TRBV4-1|many|.
TGCGCCAGCAGCCAAGATGGGGGGTTTGTCGAAAAACTGTTTTTT
CASSQDGGFVEKLFF
>TRBJ1-1|16|TRBV4-1|many|.
TGCGCCAGCAGCCAAGTTAGGACGCCGGGTGTTACTGAAGCTTTCTTT
CASSQVRTPGVTEAFF
>TRBJ1-2|14|TRBV4-1|many|.
TGCGCCAGCAGCCAAGGCGCGGGAAAATTGGGCTACACCTTC
CASSQGAGKLGYTF
>TRBJ1-6|14|TRBV12-3/TRBV12-4|many|.
TGTGCCAGCAGTGTAACTAAGGGGGGATCACCCCTCCACTTT
CASSVTKGGSPLHF
>TRBJ1-2|11|TRBV6-1|once|.
TGTGCCAGCAGACTAGCGGGGGGCTACACCTTC
CASRLAGGYTF